This T cell receptor beta chain was obtained from a study of T cell repertoires in cytomegalovirus infection. Study overall: The study used recently identified HLA-C-restricted and well-studied HLA-B-restricted CMV epitopes.

This clonotype showed up many times. Its antigen is as yet unknown. Germline loops: CDR1 SGHTA, CDR2 FQGNSA. Trimming shortened V by 5 bases and J by 1 base, and 5 bases separated the two germline ends. This CDR3 is built from 13 residues. TCRdb reprocessed the reads via MiXCR and lists one record per CDR3 protein. The sample yields approximately 500,000 distinct CDR3 sequences, more than 30% seen once. Regarding the study as a whole: It was HLA-C-restricted CMV-specific TCR beta clonotypes that dominated the response ex vivo. Carriers of CMV and the relevant HLA type were discriminated by public TCR beta frequency.

This sequence was found in a human donor in good health (CMV status not recorded). Some clones in this sample may be carry-over from other donors' samples. The gene calls are TRBV7-2 and TRBJ2-2; D not certain. The material was cultured PBMCs, obtained from culture after CMV antigen stimulation. The CDR3 is CASSRQNTGELFF. Here the CDR3 DNA reads TGTGCCAGCAGCAGACAGAACACCGGGGAGCTGTTTTTT.